A selection of T cell receptor beta chains follows, all from one sample in a study of human T cells and chemical hapten exposure. TCRdb fed the RACE reads into MiXCR, producing one record per CDR3 protein. The table records tens of thousands of distinct CDR3 sequences, approximately 11% of them present only once. The sequenced sample was whole blood, obtained in connection with sensitization to the hapten diphenylcyclopropenone (DPC). The receptors derive from a man in his forties with alopecia areata. Some clones in this sample may be carry-over from other donors' samples. Both conserved end residues are part of each CDR3. Each record gives: J gene, clone size, D gene, V gene, CDR3 DNA, CDR3 protein. D genes are given only for firm matches. Clone size is shown for a subset of rows, as once, few, many or a class of expanded clone.

TRBJ2-1	.	.	TRBV2	TGTGCCAGCAGTTTCAGGTACAATGAGCAGTTCTTC	CASSFRYNEQFF
TRBJ2-5	few	.	TRBV6-5	TGTGCCAGCAGTTACTTCGGCAGCCAAGAGACCCAGTACTTC	CASSYFGSQETQYF
TRBJ2-2	many	TRBD1	TRBV29-1	TGCAGCGTTGGGACAGGGGCCACCGGGGAGCTGTTTTTT	CSVGTGATGELFF
TRBJ2-5	.	.	TRBV28	TGTGCCAGCAGTCCGACTAGGAGGGGCCAAGAGACCCAGTACTTC	CASSPTRRGQETQYF
TRBJ1-6	.	.	TRBV2	TGTGCCAGCAGTGCCCGCGGGGGCAGGGGTTCCCTCAATTCACCCCTCCACTTT	CASSARGGRGSLNSPLHF
TRBJ2-3	many	TRBD2	TRBV29-1	TGCAGCGTTGAAAGGGGCCTAGCGGGAGGGACTAGCACAGATACGCAGTATTTT	CSVERGLAGGTSTDTQYF
TRBJ1-4	.	.	TRBV6-2/TRBV6-3	TGTGCCAGCAGTTCCGGTCGATTCGCAAAACTGTTTTTT	CASSSGRFAKLFF
TRBJ2-6	few	.	TRBV11-3	TGTGCCAGCAGCCTCCAGGTATCTGGGGCCAACGTCCTGACTTTC	CASSLQVSGANVLTF
TRBJ2-1	few	TRBD2	TRBV18	TGTGCCAGCTCGGCCCCCGGGGGACTAGCGGGGAGCTCCTACAATGAGCAGTTCTTC	CASSAPGGLAGSSYNEQFF
TRBJ1-1	few	TRBD1	TRBV30	TGTGCCTGCCCCGGGACAGGGGTCCTTGAAGCTTTCTTT	CACPGTGVLEAFF
TRBJ2-5	.	.	TRBV19	TGTGCCAGTAGTATTGGAGGTGTTCAAGAGACCCAGTACTTC	CASSIGGVQETQYF
TRBJ2-7	.	.	TRBV28	TGTGCCAGCAGTTTGTCCCTCCTGACCCCCCAGTACTTC	CASSLSLLTPQYF
TRBJ1-2	few	.	TRBV6-2/TRBV6-3	TGTGCCAGCACCTCCTCGGTTCAGCCGGTCGGAGGCTACACCTTC	CASTSSVQPVGGYTF
TRBJ2-1	.	.	TRBV12-3/TRBV12-4	TGTGCCAGCAGGCCCCTTAGCAATGAGCAGTTCTTC	CASRPLSNEQFF
TRBJ2-7	.	TRBD2	TRBV6-2/TRBV6-3	TGTGCCAGCAGCCAACTAGCGGGAGGTCTTTCCGAGCAGTACTTC	CASSQLAGGLSEQYF
TRBJ2-1	few	.	TRBV7-3	TGTGCCAGCAGCTCCCTCAGCTCCGAGCAGTTCTTC	CASSSLSSEQFF
TRBJ2-2	few	TRBD2	TRBV7-2	TGTGCCAGCAGCTTAGTTGCCCTAGCGGGAGTTACCGGGGAGCTGTTTTTT	CASSLVALAGVTGELFF
TRBJ1-4	many	.	TRBV7-9	TGTGCCAGCAGCTTAAGATTAGACTTCCGGGGAACTAATGAAAAACTGTTTTTT	CASSLRLDFRGTNEKLFF
TRBJ2-4	.	.	TRBV20-1	TGCAGTGCTAGAGCCTTTCCGGGACCCCTAAGAGACATTCAGTACTTC	CSARAFPGPLRDIQYF
TRBJ1-6	.	TRBD1	TRBV6-5	TGTGCCAGCAGTTCCCTAGGACAGGGGCCCTATTCACCCCTCCACTTT	CASSSLGQGPYSPLHF
TRBJ1-1	many	TRBD1	TRBV6-5	TGTGCCAGCAAGATCCCTGGGACAGGGAACACTGAAGCTTTCTTT	CASKIPGTGNTEAFF
TRBJ2-5	few	TRBD2	TRBV9	TGTGCCAGCAGCGGCAGCGGGAGGGGTCAAGAGACCCAGTACTTC	CASSGSGRGQETQYF
TRBJ2-3	many	TRBD1	TRBV20-1	TGCAGTGCTGGACAGGGTGGGGCAGATACGCAGTATTTT	CSAGQGGADTQYF
TRBJ1-1	few	.	TRBV2	TGTGCCAGCAGTGAAGCATGGGATGAAGCTTTCTTT	CASSEAWDEAFF
TRBJ1-6	few	TRBD1	TRBV28	TGTGCCAGCAGTTTGGGACAGAAAAATTCACCCCTCCACTTT	CASSLGQKNSPLHF
TRBJ1-2	few	.	TRBV30	TGTGCCTGGAGTGTACCAGGACCTCAAACCTTC	CAWSVPGPQTF
TRBJ1-3	many	TRBD1	TRBV18	TGTGCCAGCTCACTGGACAGGGGCTCTGGAAACACCATATATTTT	CASSLDRGSGNTIYF
TRBJ1-5	few	.	TRBV19	TGTGCCAGTACCGTTGACAGCTATAGCAATCAGCCCCAGCATTTT	CASTVDSYSNQPQHF
TRBJ2-1	few	TRBD2	TRBV7-2	TGTGCCAGCAGCCTGGGACTAGCAAAGTACAATGAGCAGTTCTTC	CASSLGLAKYNEQFF
TRBJ1-3	.	.	TRBV4-1	TGCGCCAGCAGCCAGAACCAGAGGGTTAGGGGAAACACCATATATTTT	CASSQNQRVRGNTIYF
TRBJ2-6	.	.	TRBV21-1	TGTGCCAGCAGCAGCGGGACAGCCCCGGGCTCTGGGGCCAACGTCCTGACTTTC	CASSSGTAPGSGANVLTF
TRBJ1-1	few	.	TRBV29-1	TGCAGCGCTATGGGACGGCGGAACACTGAAGCTTTCTTT	CSAMGRRNTEAFF
TRBJ1-4	.	.	TRBV6-2/TRBV6-3	TGTGCCAGCAGGGACAGAGTTGTTTCAGAAAAACTGTTTTTT	CASRDRVVSEKLFF
TRBJ2-5	few	.	TRBV3-1	TGTGCCAGCAGCCGGTACAGGCGAGAGACCCAGTACTTC	CASSRYRRETQYF
TRBJ1-5	few	.	TRBV28	TGTGCCAGCACCCAACCCCCTAGCAATCAGCCCCAGCATTTT	CASTQPPSNQPQHF
TRBJ2-5	.	TRBD2	TRBV6-5	TGTGCCAGCAGTCGGGATACGGGACTAGCGGCCGTTGGAACCCAGTACTTC	CASSRDTGLAAVGTQYF
TRBJ2-1	few	TRBD2	TRBV27	TGTGCCAGCAGTCTAGCGGGAGGGCCTGAAAATGAGCAGTTCTTC	CASSLAGGPENEQFF
TRBJ1-1	many	TRBD1	TRBV9	TGTGCCAGCAGCGTAGGGACAGGGGGAGGCACTGAAGCTTTCTTT	CASSVGTGGGTEAFF
TRBJ1-1	many	.	TRBV5-1	TGCGCCAGCAGCCCCGGTTTGGACACTGAAGCTTTCTTT	CASSPGLDTEAFF
TRBJ2-2	.	TRBD2	TRBV27	TGTGCCAGCAGTCCACCCACAGGGCGGGAGGTCGGGGAGCTGTTTTTT	CASSPPTGREVGELFF
TRBJ1-2	.	.	TRBV12-3/TRBV12-4	TGTGCCAGCAGTCCAAGAACAACAGCGTACTATGGCTACACCTTC	CASSPRTTAYYGYTF
TRBJ2-3	many	TRBD2	TRBV6-1	TGTGCCAGCAGTTCCGGGACTAGCGGGAGAACAACGGTTGCAGATACGCAGTATTTT	CASSSGTSGRTTVADTQYF
TRBJ1-3	many	TRBD1	TRBV9	TGTGCCAGCAGCGTGACGGACAGGGCTGGAAACACCATATATTTT	CASSVTDRAGNTIYF